This T cell receptor beta chain originates from a study of identical twins. Study-wide results and limits: The study found weaker excess twin sharing in beta out-of-frame sequences.

All donors were healthy, and all were Caucasian. CDR3 size: 15 residues. Deletions cut 4 bases from V and 1 base from J, with 13 bases between. CDR1 is SEHNR, CDR2 FQNEAQ, per germline (reference sequence). The sample holds a few counts of this clonotype. Its cognate antigen is unknown. Template switching added a universal primer binding site, and final cDNA carried unique molecular identifiers. TCRdb reprocessed the 5' RACE reads with MiXCR, giving one entry per CDR3 protein. The sample has about 730,000 distinct CDR3 sequences, approximately 22% seen once; the top ten hold more than 4%. This sample also belongs to another study, concerning T cells expressing NK-cell markers.

The sample was PBMCs. This sequence originates from a woman between 18 and 30 years old in good health. This chain joins TRBV7-9 and TRBJ2-5; D is possibly TRBD1 (6 bases). The CDR3 sequence: CASSSRQAAQETQYF. Here the CDR3 DNA reads TGTGCCAGCAGCTCCCGACAGGCAGCCCAAGAGACCCAGTACTTC.